This record looks at one T cell receptor (beta chain) sequence and its context. It has no known antigen specificity. The input lacks base qualities; no much larger clone sits a single base away. The receptor library was made with the immunoSEQ multiplex PCR assay. TCRdb provides this immuneACCESS table in a form limited to in-frame rearrangements. Some clones are lacking; in checked studies, under half of them reflect an unresolved V gene, and why the rest are absent is not known. The sample includes 55,000 to 75,000 clones, with 90% to 95% observed a single time. In total, the top ten clones hold about 3.9% of the sample. The sample comes from a study of technical replicates of blood from a handful of donors (dated by TCRdb to the late 2010s). CDR1 SGHTA and CDR2 FQGNSA were looked up in the germline V gene. The CDR3 runs 13 residues from the cysteine to the phenylalanine. The only DNA kept is the CDR3, 39 bases in frame from the first base. V and J lose 2 bases and 6 bases, and a span of 9 bases separates them.

The clonotype originates from a human donor in good health. Some clones in this sample may be carry-over from other donors' samples. The specimen sequenced was PBMCs. The chain couples TRBV7-2 to TRBJ2-3; TRBD2 could be the D gene, as 6 bases match. The CDR3 protein is CASSLSRDDTQYF. The bases are TGTGCCAGCAGCTTATCGCGGGACGATACGCAGTATTTT.